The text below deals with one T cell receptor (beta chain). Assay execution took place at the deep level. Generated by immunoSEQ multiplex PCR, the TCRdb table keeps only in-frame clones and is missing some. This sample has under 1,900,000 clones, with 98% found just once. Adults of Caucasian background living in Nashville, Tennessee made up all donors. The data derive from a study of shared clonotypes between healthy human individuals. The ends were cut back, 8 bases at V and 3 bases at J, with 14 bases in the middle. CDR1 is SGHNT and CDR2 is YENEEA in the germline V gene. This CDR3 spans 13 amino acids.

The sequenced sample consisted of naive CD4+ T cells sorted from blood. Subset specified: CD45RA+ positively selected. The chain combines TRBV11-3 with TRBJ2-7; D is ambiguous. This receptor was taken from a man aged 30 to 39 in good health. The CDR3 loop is CASSIGPNYEQYF. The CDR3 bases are TGTGCCAGCTCTATAGGACCAAACTACGAGCAGTACTTC.